A selection of T cell receptor beta chains follows, all from one sample in a study of cytomegalovirus exposure and HLA in healthy donors. The repertoire was sequenced with immunoSEQ multiplex PCR; TCRdb's copy has only in-frame clones and lacks some. The sample gives 150,000 to 200,000 clones, approximately 89% of which show up once; about 7.2% is in the top ten. The sequenced sample consisted of PBMCs. The receptor source for this set is a man younger than 40 in good health and CMV-seropositive. Each CDR3 is given with its conserved first and last residue. The D gene is left open where the match is weak. The size entry is marked missing in some rows and otherwise reads once, few, many or a size class.

size	V	J	D	DNA	CDR3
.	TRBV30	TRBJ2-2	.	TGTGCCTGGAGTTCGGTGGGGGGCTACACCGGGGAGCTGTTTTTT	CAWSSVGGYTGELFF
.	TRBV7-9	TRBJ1-2	.	TGTGCCAGCAGCCCGACAAACCCCTATGGCTACACCTTC	CASSPTNPYGYTF
.	TRBV4-1	TRBJ1-2	.	TGCGCCAGCAGCCACTCCGCCGTGGCCTATGGCTACACCTTC	CASSHSAVAYGYTF
.	TRBV11-3	TRBJ2-1	TRBD2	TGTGCCAGCAGCCCCGTACGATCTAGCGGGGGGTTCACCTACAATGAGCAGTTCTTC	CASSPVRSSGGFTYNEQFF
.	TRBV2	TRBJ1-1	.	TGTGCCAGCAGTTTTCCAGGAGGAGCTTTCTTT	CASSFPGGAFF
.	TRBV27	TRBJ2-6	TRBD1	TGTGCCAGCACCGACAGGGGCCTAATCTCTGGGGCCAACGTCCTGACTTTC	CASTDRGLISGANVLTF
once	TRBV5-1	TRBJ1-6	.	TGCGCCAGCAGCTTTAGACTGGATAATTCACCCCTCCACTTT	CASSFRLDNSPLHF
.	TRBV27	TRBJ1-1	.	TGTGCCAGCAGTTTAACCTTGAAGAACACTGAAGCTTTCTTT	CASSLTLKNTEAFF
.	TRBV12-5	TRBJ2-3	TRBD1	TGTGCTAGTGGGTCCGGGACAGGGGCAGATACGCAGTATTTT	CASGSGTGADTQYF
.	TRBV5-5	TRBJ2-1	TRBD2	TGTGCCAGCAGCTTAACAGCGGGAGCTGGGAATGAGCAGTTCTTC	CASSLTAGAGNEQFF
.	TRBV19	TRBJ1-6	.	TGTGCCAGTAGTTCCGATTGGGGGGGGAATTCACCCCTCCACTTT	CASSSDWGGNSPLHF
.	TRBV6-5	TRBJ2-1	TRBD2	TGTGCCAGCAGTTACTCGGTACTAGCGGGGGATAATGAGCAGTTCTTC	CASSYSVLAGDNEQFF
.	TRBV6-1	TRBJ2-2	TRBD1	TGTGCCAGCAGTGAACCGGGACAGGGAACCGGGGAGCTGTTTTTT	CASSEPGQGTGELFF
.	TRBV7-3	TRBJ2-7	.	TGTGCCAGCAGCCCGCAGCCGTCCTCCTCCGAGCAGTACTTC	CASSPQPSSSEQYF
.	TRBV6-1	TRBJ2-5	.	TGTGCCAGCAGTGAAGGCCAGAAGGGGACCCAGTACTTC	CASSEGQKGTQYF
.	TRBV11-1	TRBJ2-7	TRBD1	TGTGCCAGCAGCGGGACAGTCTACGAGCAGTACTTC	CASSGTVYEQYF
once	TRBV4-3	TRBJ2-7	.	TGCGCCAGCAGCCAAGACAGGGCCTCCTACGAGCAGTACTTC	CASSQDRASYEQYF
once	TRBV27	TRBJ1-5	.	TGTGCCAGCAGCACGGGCCTTCTGAATCAGCCCCAGCATTTT	CASSTGLLNQPQHF
.	TRBV21-1	TRBJ1-2	.	TGTGCCAGCACCAAAGACAGGGTCGGAGGCTACACCTTC	CASTKDRVGGYTF
.	TRBV9	TRBJ2-7	.	TGTGCCAGCAGCGTAGGGACACAGACCTACGAGCAGTACTTC	CASSVGTQTYEQYF
few	TRBV10-3	TRBJ1-1	.	TGTGCCATCACCAAACTCGGGAACACTGAAGCTTTCTTT	CAITKLGNTEAFF
.	TRBV5-1	TRBJ1-1	TRBD1	TGCGCCAGCAGCTTCGGACAGGGAGGAACTGAAGCTTTCTTT	CASSFGQGGTEAFF
.	TRBV20-1	TRBJ2-1	.	TGCAGTGCTAGGCCTGGTTATGAGCAGTTCTTC	CSARPGYEQFF
.	TRBV7-8	TRBJ2-7	.	TGTGCCAGCAGCCCCAATACCTACGAGCAGTACTTC	CASSPNTYEQYF
.	TRBV5-1	TRBJ2-7	.	TGCGCCAGCAGCTTGGGTATCGGGGCCGGGGACGAGCAGTACTTC	CASSLGIGAGDEQYF
.	TRBV11-3	TRBJ2-7	TRBD1	TGTGCCAGTAAGCTAGGGGGACAGGGGACAGTCGAGCAGTACTTC	CASKLGGQGTVEQYF
once	TRBV6-1	TRBJ1-5	.	TGTGCCAGCAGTGAATTTGGGGGGGTGAATCAGCCCCAGCATTTT	CASSEFGGVNQPQHF
.	TRBV30	TRBJ2-5	.	TGTGCCTGGAGTGTGGGGACGGGGCACCTGGGGACCCAGTACTTC	CAWSVGTGHLGTQYF
.	TRBV7-2	TRBJ2-1	TRBD2	TGTGCCAGCAGCCCGTATCTAGCGGGGGGGCACGAGCAGTTCTTC	CASSPYLAGGHEQFF